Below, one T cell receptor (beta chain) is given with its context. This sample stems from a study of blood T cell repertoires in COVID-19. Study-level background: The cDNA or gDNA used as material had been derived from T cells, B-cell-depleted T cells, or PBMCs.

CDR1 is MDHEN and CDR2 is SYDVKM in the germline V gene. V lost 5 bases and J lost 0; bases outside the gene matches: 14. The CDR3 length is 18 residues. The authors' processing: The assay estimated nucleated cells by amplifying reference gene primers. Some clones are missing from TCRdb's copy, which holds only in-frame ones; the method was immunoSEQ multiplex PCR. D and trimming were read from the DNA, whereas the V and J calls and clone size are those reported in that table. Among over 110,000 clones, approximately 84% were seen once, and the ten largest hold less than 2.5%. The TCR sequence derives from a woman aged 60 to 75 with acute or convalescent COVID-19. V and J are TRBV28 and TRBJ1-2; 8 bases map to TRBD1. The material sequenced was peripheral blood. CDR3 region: CASSDPRDRSPANYGYTF. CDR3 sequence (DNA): TGTGCCAGCAGTGACCCCCGGGACAGGAGCCCCGCTAACTATGGCTACACCTTC.